The clone carrying this T cell receptor beta chain was found many times. What it binds is unknown. This specimen belongs to a study of regulatory T cells in long-lasting Graves disease. Study information: Positivity for TSH receptor antibodies plus over 5 years of antithyroid drugs meant persistent Graves' disease. Study observations and caveats: There was favoring of TRBV28, TRBJ1-2 and TRBJ2-5 in persistent disease.

To make TCR beta libraries, researchers used iRepertoire HTBI primers and Arm-PCR of CDR3 regions. TCRdb fed the multiplex PCR reads into MiXCR, producing one record per CDR3 protein. The sample comprises 400,000 to 500,000 distinct CDR3 sequences, under 25% of which are singletons, and 7% to 9% rests with the top ten. J lost 3 bases, V lost 5 bases, and 9 bases had no gene match. The V gene's germline CDR1 is MNHEY and CDR2 SMNVEV (reference sequence). The CDR3 loop spans 16 amino acids. Documented time point: persistent/refractory GD, antithyroid drugs over 5 years with positive TRAb. Preparation of the TCR library used RNA extracted from PBMCs. From an endocrinology department in Xi'an, China, came the patients.

The receptor was derived from a female donor with Graves disease. This specimen consisted of peripheral blood mononuclear cells (PBMCs), obtained when the disease was refractory, from a patient treated with antithyroid drugs. The chain couples TRBV27 to TRBJ2-7; 11 bases fit TRBD2. The CDR3 sequence is CASSPPVLAGVYEQYF. For the CDR3, the DNA is TGTGCCAGCAGTCCACCGGTACTAGCGGGAGTCTACGAGCAGTACTTC.